The 29 T cell receptor beta chains below were found in one sample sequenced in a study of blood T cell repertoires in COVID-19. TCRdb keeps only in-frame clones here, not all; method: immunoSEQ multiplex PCR. This table holds more than 200,000 clones, 82% found once. The sequenced sample was peripheral blood. These receptors all come from a woman aged 80 or over with active or convalescent COVID-19.

This chain uses TRBV21-1 with TRBJ2-2; TRBD2 is taken as the D call from the table, unchecked against the DNA. TRBV21-1 is a pseudogene. This CDR3 is built from 18 residues. This chain's CDR3 is CASSPGTSGARLAGELFF. The CDR3 region has the DNA TGTGCCAGCAGCCCAGGGACTAGCGGGGCGCGCCTCGCCGGGGAGCTGTTTTTT.

The CDR3, as DNA: TGTGCCTGGAGTGTGCGAGGACAGGGGAAGCCCGGGGAGCTGTTTTTT. This translates into CAWSVRGQGKPGELFF. This rearrangement joins TRBV30 to TRBJ2-2, with 9 nucleotides matching TRBD1. The CDR3 length is 16 residues. The V gene end was trimmed by 0 bases and the J gene end by 6 bases; junction bases not matched to a gene: 8. From germline, CDR1 is GTSNPN and CDR2 SVGIG (reference sequence).

V gene TRBV5-5 combines with J gene TRBJ2-7, with 10 bases fitting TRBD1. With V trimmed by 2 bases and J by 5 bases, 4 bases remained unmatched. Germline CDR1 SGHKS, CDR2 YYEKEE (reference sequence). The CDR3 runs to 14 residues. Here the CDR3 reads CASSFGTGANEQYF. The CDR3 DNA reads as TGTGCCAGCAGCTTCGGGACAGGGGCCAACGAGCAGTACTTC.

CDR3 protein: CASSLKRQGETQYF. The CDR3, as DNA: TGTGCCAGCAGTTTAAAGAGGCAGGGTGAGACCCAGTACTTC. The V and J genes are TRBV27 and TRBJ2-5; maybe TRBD1 (5 bases). The CDR3 is 14 residues long. Germline-derived CDR1 and CDR2 are MNHEY and SMNVEV (reference sequence). V was trimmed by 2 bases and J by 5 bases, leaving 12 bases between them.

The V gene is TRBV5-1, the J gene TRBJ2-2; the match to TRBD2 covers 10 bases. The junction had 8 bases not matched to a gene; V was cut back by 4 bases and J by 5 bases. This CDR3 has 16 amino acids. Germline lookup yields CDR1 SGHRS and CDR2 YFSETQ. In nucleotides, the CDR3 is TGCGCCAGCAGCCCGGTGGCTAGCGGGAGTACCGGGGAGCTGTTTTTT. Its translation is CASSPVASGSTGELFF.

The chain couples TRBV5-4 to TRBJ2-7; 7 nucleotides match TRBD1. V shed 0 bases and J 3 bases; nucleotides not matched to a gene: 6. Germline-derived CDR1 and CDR2 are SGHNT and YYREEE (reference sequence). The CDR3 length is 15 residues. CDR3 amino acids: CASSLEQGLDYEQYF. The CDR3 DNA follows: TGTGCCAGCAGCTTGGAACAGGGGCTCGACTACGAGCAGTACTTC. The variable domain in full, with the rest retrieved from reference TRBV5-4 and TRBJ2-7, is ETGVTQSPTHLIKTRGQQVTLRCSSQSGHNTVSWYQQALGQGPQFIFQYYREEENGRGNFPPRFSGLQFPNYSSELNVNALELDDSALYLCASSLEQGLDYEQYFGPGTRLTVT.

This rearrangement joins TRBV6-1 to TRBJ2-3; D gene uncertain. The ends were cut back, 2 bases at V and 1 base at J, with 7 bases in the middle. CDR3 size: 14 residues. CDR1 is MNHNS, CDR2 SASEGT, per germline. CDR3 sequence (DNA): TGTGCCAGCAGTGAATTGGGCGGCACAGATACGCAGTATTTT. As protein: CASSELGGTDTQYF.

The V and J genes are TRBV5-1 and TRBJ1-1; D is ambiguous. This CDR3 contains 13 residues. Germline CDR1 SGHRS, CDR2 YFSETQ. Trimming took 0 bases from V and 1 from J, leaving 4 bases between them. CDR3 residues: CASSLAWNTEAFF. The DNA for the CDR3 is TGCGCCAGCAGCTTGGCGTGGAACACTGAAGCTTTCTTT. Full variable domain (remainder filled in from reference TRBV5-1 and TRBJ1-1): KAGVTQTPRYLIKTRGQQVTLSCSPISGHRSVSWYQQTPGQGLQFLFEYFSETQRNKGNFPGRFSGRQFSNSRSEMNVSTLELGDSALYLCASSLAWNTEAFFGQGTRLTVV.

CDR3 DNA sequence: TGTGCCATCAGTGGGTCTGCGGGAGATAATGAAAAACTGTTTTTT. It yields the protein CAISGSAGDNEKLFF. The chain joins TRBV10-3 to TRBJ1-4; D gene uncertain. CDR1 and CDR2 (germline): ENHRY, SYGVKD. CDR3 length: 15 residues. The V gene lost 4 bases and the J gene lost 4 bases, with 13 bases spanning the gap.

The chain is built from TRBV2 and TRBJ1-2; 8 nucleotides agree with TRBD1. V dropped 5 bases and J dropped 6; count of bases not matched to a gene: 5. CDR3 size: 13 residues. CDR1 SNHLY and CDR2 FYNNEI come from the germline V gene. The CDR3 protein is CASSQPTGDGYTF. DNA for the CDR3: TGTGCCAGCAGTCAACCGACAGGGGATGGCTACACCTTC.

The chain joins TRBV21-1 to TRBJ1-5; the D call in the table, TRBD1, was not verified against the DNA. TRBV21-1 is a documented pseudogene. The CDR3 length is 17 residues. The CDR3 is CASSKQRGDRRNQPQHF. In DNA, the CDR3 is TGTGCCAGCAGCAAACAAAGGGGCGACAGGAGAAATCAGCCCCAGCATTTT.

The chain is built from TRBV28 and TRBJ1-5; 9 nucleotides agree with TRBD1. Unmatched junction bases numbered 7, after V lost 6 bases and J lost 4 bases. The CDR3 loop spans 15 amino acids. CDR1 is MDHEN, CDR2 SYDVKM, per germline. In DNA, the CDR3 is TGTGCCAGCAGATCCACAGGGGGCATTAATCAGCCCCAGCATTTT. This gives the protein CASRSTGGINQPQHF.

The chain carries TRBV5-1 and TRBJ1-2; D possibly corresponds to TRBD1 (5 bases). V was pared by 2 bases and J by 4 bases, with 18 bases between. This CDR3 is 16 amino acids long. Germline CDR1 reads SGHRS; CDR2 reads YFSETQ. The chain's CDR3 is CASSLGTTSEGYGYTF. In nucleotides, the CDR3 is TGCGCCAGCAGCTTAGGGACTACCTCGGAGGGCTATGGCTACACCTTC.

CDR3 coding DNA: TGCGCCAGCAGCGCTGGGCAGCTATATGGCTACACCTTC. Amino acid sequence: CASSAGQLYGYTF. V is TRBV5-1 and J is TRBJ1-2; D is unresolved. CDR3 size: 13 residues. The V and J ends lost 4 bases and 5 bases respectively, with 12 bases between them. CDR1 is SGHRS, CDR2 YFSETQ, per germline.

The chain has TRBV11-2 and TRBJ2-1; 8 nucleotides line up with TRBD1. CDR1 is SGHAT and CDR2 is FQNNGV in the germline V gene. This CDR3 comprises 18 residues. Trimming at V came to 1 base and at J to 5 bases, leaving 13 bases not matched to a gene. CDR3 in amino acids: CASSLGSQGQVINNEQFF. CDR3 DNA sequence: TGTGCCAGCAGCTTAGGATCCCAGGGACAGGTCATCAACAATGAGCAGTTCTTC.

This clone was detected only once. The V gene is TRBV6-6, the J gene TRBJ1-6; D is possibly TRBD1 (6 bases). CDR3 length: 15 residues. Trimming removed 5 bases from V and 10 bases from J, with 18 bases in between. The germline V gene has CDR1 MNHNY and CDR2 SVGAGI (reference sequence). The CDR3 reads CASSNPGAKESPLHF. In DNA form, the CDR3 reads TGTGCCAGCAGTAACCCAGGGGCCAAAGAGTCACCCCTCCACTTT.

CDR3: CASSYVLSYNEQFF. The CDR3 DNA sequence: TGTGCCAGCAGTTACGTCCTCTCCTACAATGAGCAGTTCTTC. The V gene is TRBV6-6, the J gene TRBJ2-1, with D unclear. With 2 bases removed from V and 0 bases from J, the gap between germline ends came to 5 bases. This CDR3 contains 14 residues. Germline V gives CDR1 MNHNY, CDR2 SVGAGI (reference sequence).

The CDR3 loop reads CASSPSGAGNTGELFF. Here the CDR3 DNA reads TGTGCCAGCTCACCCAGCGGGGCAGGCAACACCGGGGAGCTGTTTTTT. The chain joins TRBV18 to TRBJ2-2; 7 bases map to TRBD2. Germline CDR1 reads KGHSH; CDR2 reads LQKENI. This CDR3 is 16 amino acids long. With V trimmed by 3 bases and J by 2 bases, 6 bases remained unmatched.

In DNA, the CDR3 is TGTGCGGTGGGGGGGGATGTCTATGGCTACACCTTC. Its translation is CAVGGDVYGYTF. V and J are TRBV24-1 and TRBJ1-2; D might be TRBD1 (5 bases). This CDR3 contains 12 residues. Germline V gene data show CDR1 as KGHDR and CDR2 as SFDVKD.

This clone showed up just once. The chain combines TRBV27 with TRBJ2-5; 8 bases map to TRBD1. V gave up 4 bases and J gave up 7 bases; unmatched junction bases: 5. This CDR3 contains 13 residues. CDR1 is MNHEY, CDR2 SMNVEV, per germline (reference sequence). CDR3 coding DNA: TGTGCCAGCAGTTCCCAGGGGGCCGGGACCCAGTACTTC. It specifies CASSSQGAGTQYF.

The chain joins TRBV30 to TRBJ1-4; D possibly corresponds to TRBD1 (5 bases). Germline V gene sequence: CDR1 GTSNPN, CDR2 SVGIG (reference sequence). This CDR3 has 16 amino acids. V gave up 4 bases and J gave up 8 bases, with 23 bases separating them. The CDR3 bases are TGTGCCTGGAACCCGACGGGGGGGTCTAGGGAGGAAAAACTGTTTTTT. It encodes CAWNPTGGSREEKLFF.

The CDR3 reads CATSDSLWGLSPDTQYF. The CDR3 nucleotides read TGTGCCACCAGTGATTCCCTGTGGGGACTCTCCCCAGATACGCAGTATTTT. The chain joins TRBV24-1 to TRBJ2-3; D is perhaps TRBD2 (6 bases). Germline CDR1 reads KGHDR; CDR2 reads SFDVKD. V lost 2 bases and J 4 bases, leaving 18 bases between the germline ends. CDR3 length: 17 amino acids.

This clone was seen only a few times. The genes are TRBV5-6 and TRBJ1-5; D possibly corresponds to TRBD1 (5 bases). This CDR3 contains 12 residues. The germline CDR1 and CDR2 sequences are SGHDT and YYEEEE. Trimming removed 3 bases from V and 7 bases from J, with 8 bases in between. CDR3 nucleotides: TGTGCCAGCAGCTCGGACAACCAGCCCCAGCATTTT. Residues: CASSSDNQPQHF.

The V and J genes are TRBV5-1 and TRBJ2-3; TRBD1 matches 9 bases. With V trimmed by 3 bases and J by 3 bases, 17 bases remained unmatched. The length of the CDR3 is 19 residues. Germline V gene data show CDR1 as SGHRS and CDR2 as YFSETQ. The CDR3, as DNA: TGCGCCAGCAGCTCCAACATTCTCCTGGGGACAGGGTTGACAGATACGCAGTATTTT. Translated: CASSSNILLGTGLTDTQYF.

The chain employs TRBV5-1 and TRBJ1-4; maybe TRBD1 (5 bases). From germline, CDR1 is SGHRS and CDR2 YFSETQ. V lost 0 bases, J lost 8 bases, and 17 bases lay in between. This CDR3 spans 16 amino acids. The CDR3, as DNA: TGCGCCAGCAGCTTGGACTCCGGCAGGGCGTTCGAAAAACTGTTTTTT. Its protein product is CASSLDSGRAFEKLFF. Variable domain in full (rest from reference TRBV5-1 and TRBJ1-4): KAGVTQTPRYLIKTRGQQVTLSCSPISGHRSVSWYQQTPGQGLQFLFEYFSETQRNKGNFPGRFSGRQFSNSRSEMNVSTLELGDSALYLCASSLDSGRAFEKLFFGSGTQLSVL.

The gene calls are TRBV28 and TRBJ1-4; TRBD1 aligns across 11 bases. Germline V CDR1 and CDR2: MDHEN, SYDVKM. The CDR3 extends over 17 amino acids. Losses at the gene ends were 1 base for V and 3 bases for J; bases not matched to a gene: 4. The CDR3 protein is CASSLLRDRGANEKLFF. The CDR3 DNA reads as TGTGCCAGCAGTTTATTAAGGGACAGGGGGGCTAATGAAAAACTGTTTTTT.

The rearrangement joins TRBV19 to TRBJ2-1, with 12 positions matching TRBD2. The CDR3 is made up of 18 amino acids. CDR1 LNHDA and CDR2 SQIVND come from the germline V gene (reference sequence). J gave up 0 bases and V 3 bases, and 6 bases lay outside the gene matches. The CDR3 coding sequence is TGTGCCAGTAGTATGAGGACTAGCGGGATACCCTCCTACAATGAGCAGTTCTTC. Its translation is CASSMRTSGIPSYNEQFF.

The chain combines TRBV4-1 with TRBJ2-1, with TRBD2 identical over 10 bases. Germline V gives CDR1 MGHRA, CDR2 YSYEKL. V was clipped by 2 bases and J by 3 bases; unmatched bases: 4. The length of the CDR3 is 16 residues. The chain's CDR3 is CASSQTLAGVYNEQFF. For the CDR3, the DNA is TGCGCCAGCAGCCAAACCCTAGCGGGAGTCTACAATGAGCAGTTCTTC.

This chain joins TRBV5-1 and TRBJ2-5; TRBD2 matches 8 bases. There are 15 residues in the CDR3. Germline V gene data show CDR1 as SGHRS and CDR2 as YFSETQ. Losses at the gene ends were 0 bases for V and 2 bases for J; bases not matched to a gene: 3. CDR3: CASSLETSGQETQYF. The CDR3 DNA sequence: TGCGCCAGCAGCTTGGAAACTAGCGGACAAGAGACCCAGTACTTC.